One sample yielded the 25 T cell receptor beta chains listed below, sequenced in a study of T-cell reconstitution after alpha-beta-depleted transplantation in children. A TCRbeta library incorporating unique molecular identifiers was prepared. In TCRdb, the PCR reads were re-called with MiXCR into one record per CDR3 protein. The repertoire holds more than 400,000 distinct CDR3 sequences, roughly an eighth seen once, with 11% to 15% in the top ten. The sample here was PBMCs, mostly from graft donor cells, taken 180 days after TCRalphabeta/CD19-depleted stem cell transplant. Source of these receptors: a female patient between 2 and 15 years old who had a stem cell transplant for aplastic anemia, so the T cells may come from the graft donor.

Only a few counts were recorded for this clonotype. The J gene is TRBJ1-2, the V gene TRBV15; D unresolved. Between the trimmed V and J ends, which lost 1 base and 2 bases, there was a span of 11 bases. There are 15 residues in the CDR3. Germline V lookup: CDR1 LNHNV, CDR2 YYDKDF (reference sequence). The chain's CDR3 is CATSRASTENYGYTF. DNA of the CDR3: TGTGCCACCAGCAGAGCTTCGACCGAGAACTATGGCTACACCTTC.

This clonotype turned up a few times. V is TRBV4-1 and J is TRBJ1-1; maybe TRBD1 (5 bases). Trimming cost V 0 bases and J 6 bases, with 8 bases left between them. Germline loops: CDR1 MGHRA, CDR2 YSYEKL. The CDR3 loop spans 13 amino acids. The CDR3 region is CASSQDPGAEAFF. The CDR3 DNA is TGCGCCAGCAGCCAAGATCCGGGGGCTGAAGCTTTCTTT.

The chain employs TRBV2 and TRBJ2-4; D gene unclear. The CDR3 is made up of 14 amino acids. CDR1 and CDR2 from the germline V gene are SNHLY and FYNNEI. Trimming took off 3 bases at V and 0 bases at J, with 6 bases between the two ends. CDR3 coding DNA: TGTGCCAGCAGTGAGGCGGTAGCCAAAAACATTCAGTACTTC. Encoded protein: CASSEAVAKNIQYF.

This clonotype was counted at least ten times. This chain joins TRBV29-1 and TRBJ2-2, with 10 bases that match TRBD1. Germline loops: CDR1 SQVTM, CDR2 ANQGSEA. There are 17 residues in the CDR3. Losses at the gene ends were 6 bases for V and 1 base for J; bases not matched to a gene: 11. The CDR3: CSVVWDRGNLNTGELFF. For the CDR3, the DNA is TGCAGCGTGGTCTGGGACAGGGGCAACTTGAACACCGGGGAGCTGTTTTTT.

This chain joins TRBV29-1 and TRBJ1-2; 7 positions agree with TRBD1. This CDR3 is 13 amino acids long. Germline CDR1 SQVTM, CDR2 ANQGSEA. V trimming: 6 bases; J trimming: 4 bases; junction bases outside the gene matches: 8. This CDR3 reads CSVPGQRSYGYTF. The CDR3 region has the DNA TGCAGCGTCCCGGGACAGAGGTCCTATGGCTACACCTTC.

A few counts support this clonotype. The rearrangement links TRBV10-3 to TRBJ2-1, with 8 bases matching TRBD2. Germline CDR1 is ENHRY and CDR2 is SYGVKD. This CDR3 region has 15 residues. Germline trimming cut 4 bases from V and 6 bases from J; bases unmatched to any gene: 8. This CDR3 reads CAISVPREGPNEQFF. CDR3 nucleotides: TGTGCCATCAGTGTCCCCCGGGAGGGCCCCAATGAGCAGTTCTTC.

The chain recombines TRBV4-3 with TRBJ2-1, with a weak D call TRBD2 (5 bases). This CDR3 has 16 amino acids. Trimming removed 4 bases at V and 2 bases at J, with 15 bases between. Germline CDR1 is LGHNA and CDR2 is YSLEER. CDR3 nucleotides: TGCGCCAGCAGCCCCCTCGTGAGTAGCGCCTACAATGAGCAGTTCTTC. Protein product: CASSPLVSSAYNEQFF.

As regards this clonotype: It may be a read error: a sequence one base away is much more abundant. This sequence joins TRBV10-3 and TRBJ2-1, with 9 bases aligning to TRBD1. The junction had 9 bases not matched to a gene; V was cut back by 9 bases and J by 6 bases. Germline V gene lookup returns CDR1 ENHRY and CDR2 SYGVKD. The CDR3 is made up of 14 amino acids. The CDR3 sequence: CAMGQGSSPNEQFF. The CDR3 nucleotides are TGTGCCATGGGACAGGGATCCTCGCCCAATGAGCAGTTCTTC.

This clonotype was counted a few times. CDR3 amino acids: CASSLALTAAPLHF. CDR3 DNA: TGTGCCAGCAGCTTGGCTTTGACAGCCGCACCCCTCCACTTT. The chain has TRBV5-5 and TRBJ1-6; possible D gene TRBD1, 5 bases. Germline assignment: CDR1 SGHKS and CDR2 YYEKEE (reference sequence). The CDR3 totals 14 residues. Trimming stripped 0 bases from V and 11 bases from J, with 12 bases between.

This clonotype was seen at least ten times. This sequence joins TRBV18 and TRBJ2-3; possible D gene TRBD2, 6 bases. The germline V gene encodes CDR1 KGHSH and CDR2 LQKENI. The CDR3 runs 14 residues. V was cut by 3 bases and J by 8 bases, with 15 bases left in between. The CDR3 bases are TGTGCCAGCTCACCTGGGACTCCTCTAGGTACGCAGTATTTT. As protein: CASSPGTPLGTQYF. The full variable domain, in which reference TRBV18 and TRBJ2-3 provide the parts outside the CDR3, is NAGVMQNPRHLVRRRGQEARLRCSPMKGHSHVYWYRQLPEEGLKFMVYLQKENIIDESGMPKERFSAEFPKEGPSILRIQQVVRGDSAAYFCASSPGTPLGTQYFGPGTRLTVL.

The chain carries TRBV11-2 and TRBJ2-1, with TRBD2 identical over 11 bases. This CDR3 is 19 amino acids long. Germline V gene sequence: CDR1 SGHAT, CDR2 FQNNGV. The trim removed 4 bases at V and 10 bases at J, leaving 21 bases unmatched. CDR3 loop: CASSSLTGTSGPYRGEQFF. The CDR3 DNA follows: TGTGCCAGCAGCTCGTTGACCGGGACTAGCGGACCCTATCGGGGCGAGCAGTTCTTC.

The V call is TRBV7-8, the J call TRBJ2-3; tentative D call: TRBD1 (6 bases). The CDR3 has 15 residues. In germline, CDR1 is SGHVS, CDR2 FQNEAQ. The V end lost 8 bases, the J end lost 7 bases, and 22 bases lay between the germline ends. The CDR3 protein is CASFLGTLGQYTQYF. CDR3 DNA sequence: TGTGCCAGCTTCTTAGGGACACTGGGGCAGTATACGCAGTATTTT. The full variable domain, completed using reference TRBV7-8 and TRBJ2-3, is GAGVSQSPRYKVAKRGQDVALRCDPISGHVSLFWYQQALGQGPEFLTYFQNEAQLDKSGLPSDRFFAERPEGSVSTLKIQRTQQEDSAVYLCASFLGTLGQYTQYFGPGTRLTVL.

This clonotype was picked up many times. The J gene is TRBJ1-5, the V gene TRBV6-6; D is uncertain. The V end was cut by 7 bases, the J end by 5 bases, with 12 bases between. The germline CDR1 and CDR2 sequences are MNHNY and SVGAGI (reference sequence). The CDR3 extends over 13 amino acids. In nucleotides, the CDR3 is TGTGCCAGCACCACCAACGGGGATCAGCCCCAGCATTTT. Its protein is CASTTNGDQPQHF.

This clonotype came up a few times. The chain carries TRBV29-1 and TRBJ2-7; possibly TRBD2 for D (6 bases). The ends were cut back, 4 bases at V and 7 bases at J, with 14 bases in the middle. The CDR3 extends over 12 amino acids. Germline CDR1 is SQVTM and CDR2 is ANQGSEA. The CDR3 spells CSVGIAEYEQYF. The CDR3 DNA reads TGCAGCGTTGGGATAGCGGAATATGAGCAGTACTTC.

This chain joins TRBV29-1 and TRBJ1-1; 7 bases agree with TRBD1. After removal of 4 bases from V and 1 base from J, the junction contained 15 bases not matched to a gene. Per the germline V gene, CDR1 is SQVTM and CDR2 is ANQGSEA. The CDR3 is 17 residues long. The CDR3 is CSVGLTRQGGTNTEAFF. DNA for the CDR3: TGCAGCGTTGGTCTAACCAGACAGGGCGGGACGAACACTGAAGCTTTCTTT.

As DNA, the CDR3 is TGCGCCAGCAGCCAAGACGGCTACCCCTCAGGAAACACCATATATTTT. Translating gives CASSQDGYPSGNTIYF. V is TRBV4-1 and J is TRBJ1-3, with D unresolved. The CDR3 is 16 amino acids. The V gene's germline CDR1 is MGHRA and CDR2 YSYEKL. Trimming pared 0 bases from V and 4 bases from J, leaving 13 bases between.

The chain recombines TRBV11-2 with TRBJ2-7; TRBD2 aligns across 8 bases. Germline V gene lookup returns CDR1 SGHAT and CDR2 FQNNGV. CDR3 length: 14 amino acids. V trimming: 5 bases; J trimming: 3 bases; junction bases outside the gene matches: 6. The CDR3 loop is CASSRGLADYEQYF. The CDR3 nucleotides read TGTGCCAGCAGCCGCGGACTAGCAGACTACGAGCAGTACTTC.

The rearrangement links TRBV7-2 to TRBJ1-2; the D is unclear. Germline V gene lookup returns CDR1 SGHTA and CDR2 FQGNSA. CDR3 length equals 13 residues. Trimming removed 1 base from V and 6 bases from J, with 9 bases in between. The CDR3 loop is CASSLDPQNGYTF. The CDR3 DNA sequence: TGTGCCAGCAGCTTAGACCCCCAAAATGGCTACACCTTC.

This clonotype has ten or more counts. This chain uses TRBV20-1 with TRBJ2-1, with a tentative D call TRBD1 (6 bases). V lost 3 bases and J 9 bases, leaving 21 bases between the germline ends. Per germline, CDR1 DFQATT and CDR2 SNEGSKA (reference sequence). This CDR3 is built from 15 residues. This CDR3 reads CSARADSLVRIEQFF. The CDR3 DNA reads TGCAGTGCTAGGGCGGACAGTTTGGTTAGAATTGAGCAGTTCTTC.

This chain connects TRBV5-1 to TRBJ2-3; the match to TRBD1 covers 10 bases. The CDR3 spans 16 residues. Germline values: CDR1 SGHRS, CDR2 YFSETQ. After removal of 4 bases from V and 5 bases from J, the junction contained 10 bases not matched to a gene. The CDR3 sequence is CASSRSRQGAEDTQYF. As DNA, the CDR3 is TGCGCCAGCAGCCGCTCCAGACAGGGGGCGGAAGATACGCAGTATTTT.

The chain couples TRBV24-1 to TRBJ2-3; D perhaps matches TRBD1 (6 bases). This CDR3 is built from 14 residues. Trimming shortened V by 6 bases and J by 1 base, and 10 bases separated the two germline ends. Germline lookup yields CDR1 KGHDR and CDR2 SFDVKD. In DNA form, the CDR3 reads TGTGCCACCAGTAGACCAGGGGGCACAGATACGCAGTATTTT. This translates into CATSRPGGTDTQYF.

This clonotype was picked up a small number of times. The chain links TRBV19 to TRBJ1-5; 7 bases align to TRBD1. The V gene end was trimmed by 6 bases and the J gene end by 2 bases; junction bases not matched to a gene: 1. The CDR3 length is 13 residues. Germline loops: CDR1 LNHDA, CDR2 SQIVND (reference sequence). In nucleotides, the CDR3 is TGTGCCAGTAGGACAGGGCGCAATCAGCCCCAGCATTTT. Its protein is CASRTGRNQPQHF.

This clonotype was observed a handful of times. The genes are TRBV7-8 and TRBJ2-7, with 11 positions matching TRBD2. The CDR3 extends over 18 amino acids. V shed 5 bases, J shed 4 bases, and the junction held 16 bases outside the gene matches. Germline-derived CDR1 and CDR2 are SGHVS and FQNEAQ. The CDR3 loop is CASSKGGSGRAGGYEQYF. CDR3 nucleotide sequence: TGTGCCAGCAGCAAGGGAGGTAGCGGGAGGGCCGGAGGGTACGAGCAGTACTTC.

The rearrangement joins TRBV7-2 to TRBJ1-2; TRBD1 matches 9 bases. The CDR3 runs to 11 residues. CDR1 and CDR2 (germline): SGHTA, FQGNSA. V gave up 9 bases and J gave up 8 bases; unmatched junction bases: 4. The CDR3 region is CARQGAGGYTF. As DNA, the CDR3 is TGTGCCAGACAGGGGGCTGGCGGCTACACCTTC. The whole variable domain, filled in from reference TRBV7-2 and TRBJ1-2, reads GAGVSQSPSNKVTEKGKDVELRCDPISGHTALYWYRQSLGQGLEFLIYFQGNSAPDKSGLPSDRFSAERTGGSVSTLTIQRTQQEDSAVYLCARQGAGGYTFGSGTRLTVV.

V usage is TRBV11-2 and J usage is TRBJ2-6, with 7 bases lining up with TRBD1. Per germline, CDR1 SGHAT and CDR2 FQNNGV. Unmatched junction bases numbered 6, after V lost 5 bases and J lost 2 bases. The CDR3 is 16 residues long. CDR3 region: CASSTRQGTGANVLTF. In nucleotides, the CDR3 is TGTGCCAGCAGCACCCGACAGGGAACTGGGGCCAACGTCCTGACTTTC.